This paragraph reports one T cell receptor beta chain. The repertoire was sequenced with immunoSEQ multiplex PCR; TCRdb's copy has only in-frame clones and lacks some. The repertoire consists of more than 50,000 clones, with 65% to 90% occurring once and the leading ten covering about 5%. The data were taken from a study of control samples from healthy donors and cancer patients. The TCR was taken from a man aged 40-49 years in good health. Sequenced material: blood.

The CDR3: CASSAHRGQTEAFF. The CDR3, as DNA: TGTGCCAGCAGTGCCCACAGGGGGCAAACTGAAGCTTTCTTT. The chain combines TRBV6-2 or TRBV6-3 with TRBJ1-1; TRBD1 agrees at 9 bases. V shed 5 bases and J 5 bases; nucleotides not matched to a gene: 6. This CDR3 has 14 residues. The germline V gene encodes CDR1 MNHEY and CDR2 SVGEGT.